This T cell receptor beta chain was obtained from a study of tumor and adjacent non-tumor tissue in lung cancer. This CDR3 region has 15 residues. Germline V gives CDR1 SEHNR, CDR2 FQNEAQ (reference sequence). The library came from three nested PCR rounds adapted from ARM-PCR protocols. TCRdb ran MiXCR on the multiplex PCR reads and lists one entry per CDR3 protein. The table has 120,000 to 150,000 distinct CDR3 sequences, around 60% seen once. Findings of the study overall: Top 100 clones took a larger repertoire share in normal lung.

No cell sorting was done before RNA was extracted from the tissue. This clonotype is a singleton in its sample. Its antigen remains unidentified. Germline and junction disagree at one end, which may indicate a read error. The J gene is TRBJ1-1, the V gene TRBV7-9; TRBD1 aligns across 9 bases. The receptor was derived from a man aged 55 to 69 with small cell lung cancer. Sequenced input: lung tumor tissue. This chain's CDR3 is CAGSPTGTPGQGYFF. CDR3 in DNA: TGTGCCGGCAGCCCGACCGGAACGCCGGGACAGGGTTATTTCTTT.